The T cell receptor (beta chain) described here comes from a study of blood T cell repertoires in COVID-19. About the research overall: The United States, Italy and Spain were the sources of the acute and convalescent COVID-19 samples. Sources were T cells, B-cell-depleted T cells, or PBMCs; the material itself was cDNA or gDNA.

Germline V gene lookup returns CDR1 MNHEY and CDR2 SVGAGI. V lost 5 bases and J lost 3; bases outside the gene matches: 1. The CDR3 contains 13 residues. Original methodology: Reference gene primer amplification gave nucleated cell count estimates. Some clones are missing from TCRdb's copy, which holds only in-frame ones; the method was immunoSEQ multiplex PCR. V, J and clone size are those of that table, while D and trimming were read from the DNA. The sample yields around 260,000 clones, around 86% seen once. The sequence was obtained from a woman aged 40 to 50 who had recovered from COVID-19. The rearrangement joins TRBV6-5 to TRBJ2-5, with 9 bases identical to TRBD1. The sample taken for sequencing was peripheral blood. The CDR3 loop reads CASSRDREETQYF. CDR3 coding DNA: TGTGCCAGCAGTAGGGACAGGGAAGAGACCCAGTACTTC.